A single sample gave rise to the 11 T cell receptor beta chains below, sequenced in a study of blood T cell repertoires in COVID-19. Sequencing was performed with immunoSEQ multiplex PCR; in TCRdb, only in-frame clones are kept and a portion is missing. The sample consists of about 160,000 clones, 75% to 90% of them appearing once. The sequenced sample was peripheral blood. These receptors were taken from a man aged 18 to 29 with COVID-19, enrolled during active disease.

The V gene is TRBV5-5, the J gene TRBJ2-7; 8 nucleotides line up with TRBD2. This CDR3 is 14 amino acids long. Trimming took 0 bases from V and 5 from J; bases not matched to a gene: 4. Per the germline V gene, CDR1 is SGHKS and CDR2 is YYEKEE (reference sequence). In DNA form, the CDR3 reads TGTGCCAGCAGCTTGGTCAGCGGGAGCAACGAGCAGTACTTC. It codes for CASSLVSGSNEQYF.

The chain is built from TRBV4-1 and TRBJ2-3, with D maybe TRBD1 (5 bases). The germline V gene has CDR1 MGHRA and CDR2 YSYEKL. Trimming took off 1 base at V and 0 bases at J, with 11 bases between the two ends. The CDR3 is made up of 16 amino acids. The CDR3 is CASSQGAGHSTDTQYF. CDR3 sequence (DNA): TGCGCCAGCAGCCAAGGGGCAGGGCATAGCACAGATACGCAGTATTTT.

This clone was found once. The chain employs TRBV28 and TRBJ2-7; D not resolved. CDR1 is MDHEN and CDR2 is SYDVKM in the germline V gene. V dropped 4 bases and J dropped 3 bases, with 7 bases sitting between them. CDR3 length: 12 amino acids. The CDR3: CASSSPGYEQYF. In nucleotides, the CDR3 is TGTGCCAGCAGTTCCCCAGGCTACGAGCAGTACTTC.

This chain joins TRBV4-1 and TRBJ2-4; the match to TRBD1 covers 9 bases. This CDR3 is built from 18 residues. V shed 4 bases and J 0 bases; nucleotides not matched to a gene: 10. Germline V gene sequence: CDR1 MGHRA, CDR2 YSYEKL. CDR3 bases: TGCGCCAGCAGCCTCCGGGACAGGGTGTCCGGAGCCAAAAACATTCAGTACTTC. Amino acids: CASSLRDRVSGAKNIQYF.

This chain links TRBV6-2 or TRBV6-3 with TRBJ2-1; a possible D gene is TRBD1 (5 bases). Germline V gene lookup returns CDR1 MNHEY and CDR2 SVGEGT. V lost 4 bases, J lost 8 bases, and 6 bases lay in between. The CDR3 is 11 amino acids. The CDR3, as DNA: TGTGCCAGCAGTTTGGGGCATGAGCAGTTCTTC. This sequence encodes CASSLGHEQFF.

This rearrangement joins TRBV29-1 to TRBJ2-3; maybe TRBD1 (5 bases). Germline loops: CDR1 SQVTM, CDR2 ANQGSEA. The CDR3 is 16 amino acids. Trimming left V 1 base short and J 0 bases short, with 14 bases between. The CDR3 reads CSVEGWGGASTDTQYF. CDR3 in DNA: TGCAGCGTTGAAGGCTGGGGCGGAGCCAGCACAGATACGCAGTATTTT.

This chain uses TRBV7-9 with TRBJ2-7; 8 nucleotides match TRBD2. Germline-derived CDR1 and CDR2 are SEHNR and FQNEAQ (reference sequence). The CDR3 has 14 amino acids. With 5 bases clipped from V and 3 bases from J, the junction kept 6 bases outside the gene matches. CDR3 sequence reads: CASSLSGNNYEQYF. Written as DNA, the CDR3 is TGTGCCAGCAGCCTTAGCGGGAATAACTACGAGCAGTACTTC.

This chain uses TRBV7-6 with TRBJ2-1, with D maybe TRBD1 (6 bases). Germline lookup yields CDR1 SGHVS and CDR2 FNYEAQ. V was cut by 2 bases and J by 1 base, with 15 bases left in between. The CDR3 spans 17 residues. Written as DNA, the CDR3 is TGTGCCAGCAGCTTATATGCAGGGGTAGTTTCCTACAATGAGCAGTTCTTC. This sequence encodes CASSLYAGVVSYNEQFF.

The chain carries TRBV19 and TRBJ2-7; TRBD1 matches 10 bases. The length of the CDR3 is 15 residues. Germline V CDR1 and CDR2: LNHDA, SQIVND (reference sequence). J gave up 3 bases and V 4 bases, and 6 bases lay outside the gene matches. CDR3 coding DNA: TGTGCCAGTAGTAGAAGTGGGACAGGGGTCTACGAGCAGTACTTC. Protein sequence: CASSRSGTGVYEQYF.

This chain connects TRBV7-8 to TRBJ1-5; TRBD1 agrees at 7 bases. Germline V CDR1 and CDR2: SGHVS, FQNEAQ. The CDR3 spans 14 residues. V lost 5 bases to trimming and J lost 5 bases; unmatched junction nucleotides: 6. The CDR3 sequence is CASSGNRGDQPQHF. The CDR3 DNA reads as TGTGCCAGCAGCGGAAACAGGGGCGATCAGCCCCAGCATTTT. Full variable domain (remainder filled in from reference TRBV7-8 and TRBJ1-5): GAGVSQSPRYKVAKRGQDVALRCDPISGHVSLFWYQQALGQGPEFLTYFQNEAQLDKSGLPSDRFFAERPEGSVSTLKIQRTQQEDSAVYLCASSGNRGDQPQHFGDGTRLSIL.

V usage is TRBV4-3 and J usage is TRBJ2-3; 10 nucleotides align to TRBD2. The V gene end was trimmed by 0 bases and the J gene end by 4 bases; junction bases not matched to a gene: 10. This CDR3 has 18 amino acids. Germline CDR1 reads LGHNA; CDR2 reads YSLEER. CDR3 DNA sequence: TGCGCCAGCAGCCAAGATCTGACTAGCGGGCTCCTGGCAGATACGCAGTATTTT. This encodes CASSQDLTSGLLADTQYF.